These 6 T cell receptor beta chains share one sample of origin, sequenced in a study of T cell clones after liver transplantation. Libraries were prepared by immunoSEQ multiplex PCR; TCRdb keeps only in-frame clonotypes and omits some of them. The table lists some 9,500 clones, around 70% of them singletons. The source material was CD8+ T cells from blood, sampled at the approximately 16-month timepoint. The source of these receptors is a human patient who received a liver transplant. Certain T cells may be donor cells from the graft.

V gene TRBV6-5 combines with J gene TRBJ1-2; D gene unclear. Trimming left V 4 bases short and J 1 base short, with 10 bases between. Germline CDR1 is MNHEY and CDR2 is SVGAGI. The CDR3 is 14 amino acids. CDR3 in amino acids: CASSSSAVNYGYTF. DNA for the CDR3: TGTGCCAGCAGTTCCTCAGCGGTTAACTATGGCTACACCTTC.

Judged by abundance, this clone is medium-sized. V and J are TRBV6-6 and TRBJ1-2, with D possibly matching TRBD1 (6 bases). Trimming left V 4 bases short and J 1 base short, with 13 bases between. Germline CDR1 and CDR2: MNHNY and SVGAGI (reference sequence). The CDR3 is 15 residues long. The CDR3 region has the DNA TGTGCCAGCAGTTTAGTGGCAGGGGATAACTATGGCTACACCTTC. Its translation: CASSLVAGDNYGYTF.

The chain joins TRBV7-9 to TRBJ2-1, with D unclear. With 5 bases removed from V and 7 bases from J, the gap between germline ends came to 9 bases. Germline V gene sequence: CDR1 SEHNR, CDR2 FQNEAQ (reference sequence). The CDR3 has 12 residues. The CDR3 spells CASSRSANEQFF. CDR3 bases: TGTGCCAGCAGCCGCAGTGCAAATGAGCAGTTCTTC.

The chain combines TRBV4-3 with TRBJ2-1; 10 bases align to TRBD2. This CDR3 comprises 15 residues. Per the germline V gene, CDR1 is LGHNA and CDR2 is YSLEER. J was trimmed by 4 bases and V by 0 bases; bases with no gene match: 0. The CDR3 is CASSQELAGYNEQFF. CDR3 nucleotide sequence: TGCGCCAGCAGCCAAGAACTAGCGGGGTACAATGAGCAGTTCTTC.

V usage is TRBV7-9 and J usage is TRBJ2-1; D gene ambiguous. This CDR3 spans 12 amino acids. V lost 3 bases to trimming and J lost 10 bases, with 10 bases between them. Germline CDR1 is SEHNR and CDR2 is FQNEAQ (reference sequence). CDR3 sequence (DNA): TGTGCCAGCAGCTTCCTCGCGAGGGAGCAGTTCTTC. It yields the protein CASSFLAREQFF.

The count of this clone is one. J is TRBJ2-7 and V is TRBV19; D not resolved. CDR3 length: 13 residues. Deletions cut 6 bases from V and 1 base from J, with 10 bases between. Germline-derived CDR1 and CDR2 are LNHDA and SQIVND (reference sequence). CDR3 nucleotides: TGTGCCAGTAGCCCCGGCAGTTCCTACGAGCAGTACTTC. It specifies CASSPGSSYEQYF.